This T cell receptor beta chain was retrieved from a study of Graves' ophthalmopathy and Graves' hyperthyroidism. This clonotype was recorded a few times. Its antigen remains unknown. This CDR3 spans 15 amino acids. V lost 6 bases, J lost 3 bases, and 7 bases stayed unmatched. TCR beta CDR3 regions were amplified from RNA transcripts. The first round was an RT-PCR with HTBI primers, and the second round was a multiplex PCR. MiXCR was run by TCRdb on the multiplex PCR reads, yielding one entry per CDR3 protein. The sample yields hundreds of thousands of distinct CDR3 sequences, more than 40% seen once. Study-wide findings and caveats: Ophthalmopathy could be told apart from stable hyperthyroidism by a 13-signature model (87.88% sensitivity, around 78% specificity). The blood repertoire also included most expanded thyroid clonotypes above 0.001 frequency.

This TCR came from an adult man with Graves' ophthalmopathy. The V gene is TRBV12-3 or TRBV12-4, the J gene TRBJ2-2, with 7 bases fitting TRBD2. Sequenced sample: peripheral blood. The DNA for the CDR3 is TGTGCCAGCAGCTTGGGGGGGAGAGACACCGGGGAGCTGTTTTTT. Residues: CASSLGGRDTGELFF.